This TCR beta chain originates from a study of T cells in Graves' hyperthyroidism and ophthalmopathy. Study-level results: Blood held most thyroid clonotypes expanded above 0.001 frequency. From stable hyperthyroidism, ophthalmopathy was separated by a 13 V-J model.

No progression to ophthalmopathy during 18 months of follow-up defined stable disease. Germline V gene lookup returns CDR1 SQVTM and CDR2 ANQGSEA. This CDR3 is built from 15 residues. V gave up 2 bases and J gave up 5 bases; unmatched junction bases: 9. Amplified regions were TCR beta CDR3 sequences from RNA transcripts. TCR CDR3 underwent first-round RT-PCR with the HTBI primer set. One entry per CDR3 protein results from TCRdb running MiXCR on the multiplex PCR reads. The sample lists 600,000 or so distinct CDR3 sequences, around 46% seen once, with about 7.8% in the top ten. With respect to this clonotype: The antigen remains unidentified.

This chain connects TRBV29-1 to TRBJ2-7; 10 nucleotides agree with TRBD2. The sequenced material came from peripheral blood or thyroid tissue (not recorded which). The sequence was collected from a woman younger than 35 with Graves' hyperthyroidism. The CDR3 bases are TGCAGCGTTGAAACAGCGGGAGGGCCTATCCACGAGCAGTACTTC. It encodes CSVETAGGPIHEQYF.